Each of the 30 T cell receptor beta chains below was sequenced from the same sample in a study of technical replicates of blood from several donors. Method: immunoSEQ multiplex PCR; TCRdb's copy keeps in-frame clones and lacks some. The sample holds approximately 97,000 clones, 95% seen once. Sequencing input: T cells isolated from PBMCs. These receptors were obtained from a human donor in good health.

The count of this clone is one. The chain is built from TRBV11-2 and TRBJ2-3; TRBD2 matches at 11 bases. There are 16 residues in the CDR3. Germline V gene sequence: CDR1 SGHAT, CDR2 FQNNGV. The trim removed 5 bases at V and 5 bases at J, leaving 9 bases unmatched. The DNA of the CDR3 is TGTGCCAGCAGCGCCTTAACTAGCGGGAGTGGAGATACGCAGTATTTT. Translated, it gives CASSALTSGSGDTQYF.

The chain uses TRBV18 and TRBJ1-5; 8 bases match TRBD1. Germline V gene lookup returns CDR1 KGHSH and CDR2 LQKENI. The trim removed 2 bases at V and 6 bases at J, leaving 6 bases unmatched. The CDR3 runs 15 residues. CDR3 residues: CASSPGQGTAQPQHF. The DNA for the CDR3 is TGTGCCAGCTCACCAGGACAGGGAACGGCTCAGCCCCAGCATTTT. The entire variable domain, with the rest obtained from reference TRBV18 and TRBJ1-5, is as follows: NAGVMQNPRHLVRRRGQEARLRCSPMKGHSHVYWYRQLPEEGLKFMVYLQKENIIDESGMPKERFSAEFPKEGPSILRIQQVVRGDSAAYFCASSPGQGTAQPQHFGDGTRLSIL.

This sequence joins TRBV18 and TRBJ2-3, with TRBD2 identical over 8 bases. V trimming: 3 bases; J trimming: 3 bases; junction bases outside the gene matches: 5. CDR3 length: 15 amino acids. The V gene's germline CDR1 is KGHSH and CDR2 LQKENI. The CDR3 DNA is TGTGCCAGCTCACCGGGACTAGAGTTGACAGATACGCAGTATTTT. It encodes CASSPGLELTDTQYF.

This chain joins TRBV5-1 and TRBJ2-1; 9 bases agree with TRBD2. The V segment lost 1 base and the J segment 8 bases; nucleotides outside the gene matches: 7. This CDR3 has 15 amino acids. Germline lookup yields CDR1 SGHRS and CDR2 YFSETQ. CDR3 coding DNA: TGCGCCAGCAGCTTGATTAGCGGGAGTTCCCATGAGCAGTTCTTC. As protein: CASSLISGSSHEQFF.

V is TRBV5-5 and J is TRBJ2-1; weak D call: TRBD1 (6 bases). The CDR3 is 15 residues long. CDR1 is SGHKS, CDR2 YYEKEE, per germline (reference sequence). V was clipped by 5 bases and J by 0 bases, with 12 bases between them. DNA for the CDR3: TGTGCCAGCAGTTTTACAGGGTACTCCTACAATGAGCAGTTCTTC. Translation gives CASSFTGYSYNEQFF.

The CDR3 sequence is CASSLGQGVNEQFF. The CDR3 DNA is TGTGCCAGCAGCTTAGGTCAGGGGGTCAATGAGCAGTTCTTC. V gene TRBV7-3 combines with J gene TRBJ2-1; 7 bases fit TRBD1. J gave up 6 bases and V 2 bases, and 4 bases lay outside the gene matches. CDR3 length: 14 amino acids. Per the germline V gene, CDR1 is SGHTA and CDR2 is FQGTGA.

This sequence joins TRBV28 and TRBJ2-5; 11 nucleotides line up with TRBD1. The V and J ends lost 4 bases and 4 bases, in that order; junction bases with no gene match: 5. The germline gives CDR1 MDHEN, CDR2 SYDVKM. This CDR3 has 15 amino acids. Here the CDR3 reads CASSYGTGGLETQYF. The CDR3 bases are TGTGCCAGCAGTTACGGGACAGGGGGTTTAGAGACCCAGTACTTC.

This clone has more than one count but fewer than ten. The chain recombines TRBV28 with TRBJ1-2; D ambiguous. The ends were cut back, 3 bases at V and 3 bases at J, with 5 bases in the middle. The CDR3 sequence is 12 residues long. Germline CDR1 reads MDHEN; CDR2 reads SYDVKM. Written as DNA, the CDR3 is TGTGCCAGCAGTTTCAACTACTATGGCTACACCTTC. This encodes CASSFNYYGYTF.

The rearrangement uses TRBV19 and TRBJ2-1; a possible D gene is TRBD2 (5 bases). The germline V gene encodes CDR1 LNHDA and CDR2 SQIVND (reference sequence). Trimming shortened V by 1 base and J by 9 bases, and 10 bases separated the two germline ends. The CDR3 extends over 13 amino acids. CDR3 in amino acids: CASSIVGSTEQFF. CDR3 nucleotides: TGTGCCAGTAGTATAGTGGGGAGCACTGAGCAGTTCTTC.

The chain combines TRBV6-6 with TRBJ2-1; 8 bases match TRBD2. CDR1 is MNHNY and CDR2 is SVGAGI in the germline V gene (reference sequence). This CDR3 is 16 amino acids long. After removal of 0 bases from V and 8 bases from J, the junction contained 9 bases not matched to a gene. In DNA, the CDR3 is TGTGCCAGCAGTTACTCGCGGGAGGCCCCGTTTGATGAGCAGTTCTTC. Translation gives CASSYSREAPFDEQFF.

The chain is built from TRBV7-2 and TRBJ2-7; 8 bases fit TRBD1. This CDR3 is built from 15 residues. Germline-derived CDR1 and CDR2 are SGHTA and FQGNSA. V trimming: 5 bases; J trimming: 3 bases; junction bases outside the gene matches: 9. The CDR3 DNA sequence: TGTGCCAGCAGCCCCGGACAGGGCCTGGACTACGAGCAGTACTTC. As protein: CASSPGQGLDYEQYF.

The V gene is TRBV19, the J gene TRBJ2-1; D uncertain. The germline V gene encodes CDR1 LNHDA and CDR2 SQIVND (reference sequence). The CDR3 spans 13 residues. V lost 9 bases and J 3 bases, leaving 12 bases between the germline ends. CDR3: CASRYGSYNEQFF. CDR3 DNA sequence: TGTGCCAGCAGATATGGCAGCTACAATGAGCAGTTCTTC.

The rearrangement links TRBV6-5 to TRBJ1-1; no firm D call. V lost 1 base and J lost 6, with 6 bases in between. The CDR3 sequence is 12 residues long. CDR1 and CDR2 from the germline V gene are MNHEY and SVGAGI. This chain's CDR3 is CASSYLGAEAFF. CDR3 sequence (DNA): TGTGCCAGCAGTTACTTGGGCGCTGAAGCTTTCTTT.

CDR3 amino acids: CASSSGRGEGKAFF. DNA of the CDR3: TGTGCCAGCAGTTCCGGCCGGGGGGAGGGAAAAGCTTTCTTT. The chain uses TRBV6-5 and TRBJ1-1, with TRBD1 as a possible D gene (5 bases). Germline assignment: CDR1 MNHEY and CDR2 SVGAGI. CDR3 length: 14 amino acids. V dropped 4 bases and J dropped 9 bases, with 18 bases sitting between them.

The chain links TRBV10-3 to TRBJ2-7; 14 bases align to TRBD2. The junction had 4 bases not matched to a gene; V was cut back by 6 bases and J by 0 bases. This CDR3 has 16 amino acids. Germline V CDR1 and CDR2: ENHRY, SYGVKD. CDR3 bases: TGTGCCATCAGCGGGACTAGCGGGAGCCACTCCTACGAGCAGTACTTC. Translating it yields CAISGTSGSHSYEQYF.

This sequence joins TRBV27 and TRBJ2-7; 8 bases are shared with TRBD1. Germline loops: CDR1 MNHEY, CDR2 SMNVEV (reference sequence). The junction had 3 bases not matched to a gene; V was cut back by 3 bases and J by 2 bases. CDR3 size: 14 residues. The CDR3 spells CASSFAGGPYEQYF. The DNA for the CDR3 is TGTGCCAGCAGTTTTGCAGGGGGCCCCTACGAGCAGTACTTC.

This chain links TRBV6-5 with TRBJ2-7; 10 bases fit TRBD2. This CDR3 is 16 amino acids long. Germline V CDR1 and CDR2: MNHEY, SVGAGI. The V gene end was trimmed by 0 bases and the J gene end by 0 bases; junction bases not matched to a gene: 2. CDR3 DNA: TGTGCCAGCAGTTACTCGCTAGCGGGGGCCTCCTACGAGCAGTACTTC. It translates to CASSYSLAGASYEQYF.

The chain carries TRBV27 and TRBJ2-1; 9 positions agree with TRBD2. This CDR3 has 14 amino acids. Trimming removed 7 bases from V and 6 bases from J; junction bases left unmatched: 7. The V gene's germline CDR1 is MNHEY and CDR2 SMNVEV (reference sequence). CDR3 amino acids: CASTIAGEFNEQFF. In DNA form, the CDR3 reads TGTGCCAGCACTATAGCGGGAGAATTCAATGAGCAGTTCTTC.

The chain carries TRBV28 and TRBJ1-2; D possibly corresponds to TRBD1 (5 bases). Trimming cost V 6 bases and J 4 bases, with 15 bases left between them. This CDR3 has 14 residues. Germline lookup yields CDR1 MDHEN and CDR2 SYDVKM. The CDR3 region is CASSTGGSVYGYTF. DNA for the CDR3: TGTGCCAGCAGCACCGGGGGGTCGGTCTATGGCTACACCTTC.

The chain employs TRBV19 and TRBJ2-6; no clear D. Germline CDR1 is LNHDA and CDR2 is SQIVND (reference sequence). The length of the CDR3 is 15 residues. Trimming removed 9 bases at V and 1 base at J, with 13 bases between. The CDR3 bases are TGTGCCAGCCTTCAGGCCCTTTCTGGGGCCAACGTCCTGACTTTC. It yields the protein CASLQALSGANVLTF.

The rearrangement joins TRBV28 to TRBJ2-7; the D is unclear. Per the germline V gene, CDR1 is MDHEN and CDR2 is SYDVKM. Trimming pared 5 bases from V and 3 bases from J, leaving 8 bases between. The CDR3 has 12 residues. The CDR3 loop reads CASSPLYYEQYF. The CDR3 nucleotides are TGTGCCAGCAGTCCCTTATACTACGAGCAGTACTTC.

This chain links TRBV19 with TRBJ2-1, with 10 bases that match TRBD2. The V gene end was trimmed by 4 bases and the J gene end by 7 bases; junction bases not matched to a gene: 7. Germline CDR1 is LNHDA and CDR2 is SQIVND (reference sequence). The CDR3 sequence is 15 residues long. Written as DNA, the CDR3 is TGTGCCAGTAGTACTTCTAGCGGGAGAGGGAATGAGCAGTTCTTC. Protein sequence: CASSTSSGRGNEQFF. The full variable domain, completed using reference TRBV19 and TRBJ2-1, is DGGITQSPKYLFRKEGQNVTLSCEQNLNHDAMYWYRQDPGQGLRLIYYSQIVNDFQKGDIAEGYSVSREKKESFPLTVTSAQKNPTAFYLCASSTSSGRGNEQFFGPGTRLTVL.

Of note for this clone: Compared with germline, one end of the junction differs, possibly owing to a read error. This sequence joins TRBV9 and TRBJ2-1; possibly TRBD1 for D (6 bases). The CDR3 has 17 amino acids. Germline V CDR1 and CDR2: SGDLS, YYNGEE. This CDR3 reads CASSLNRAEASNNEQFF. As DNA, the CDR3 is TGTGCCAGCAGCCTGAACAGGGCGGAGGCCTCCAACAATGAGCAGTTCTTC.

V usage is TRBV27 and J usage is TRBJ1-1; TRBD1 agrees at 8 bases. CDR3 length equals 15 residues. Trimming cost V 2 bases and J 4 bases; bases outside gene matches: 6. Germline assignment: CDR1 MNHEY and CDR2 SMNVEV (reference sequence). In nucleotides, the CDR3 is TGTGCCAGCAGTTTACCTTCAGGGGGCCTCACTGAAGCTTTCTTT. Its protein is CASSLPSGGLTEAFF.

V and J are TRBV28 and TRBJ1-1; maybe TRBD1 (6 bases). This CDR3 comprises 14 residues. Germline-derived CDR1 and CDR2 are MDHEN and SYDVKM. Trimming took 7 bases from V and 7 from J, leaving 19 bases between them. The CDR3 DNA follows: TGTGCCAGCACCACCCCCGGGGGGGCTAATGAAGCTTTCTTT. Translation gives CASTTPGGANEAFF.

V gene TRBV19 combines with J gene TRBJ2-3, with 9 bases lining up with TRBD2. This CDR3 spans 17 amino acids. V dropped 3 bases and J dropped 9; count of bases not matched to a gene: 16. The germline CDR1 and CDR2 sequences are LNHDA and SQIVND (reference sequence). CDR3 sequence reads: CASSIMNGAGGKGTQYF. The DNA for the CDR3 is TGTGCCAGTAGTATTATGAACGGGGCGGGAGGGAAAGGGACGCAGTATTTT.

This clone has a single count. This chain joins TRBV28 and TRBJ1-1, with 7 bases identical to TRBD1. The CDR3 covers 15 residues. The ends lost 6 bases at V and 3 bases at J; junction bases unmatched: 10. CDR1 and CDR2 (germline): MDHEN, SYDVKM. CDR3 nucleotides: TGTGCCAGCAGCTCCGGGACAGTACCTGACACTGAAGCTTTCTTT. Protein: CASSSGTVPDTEAFF.

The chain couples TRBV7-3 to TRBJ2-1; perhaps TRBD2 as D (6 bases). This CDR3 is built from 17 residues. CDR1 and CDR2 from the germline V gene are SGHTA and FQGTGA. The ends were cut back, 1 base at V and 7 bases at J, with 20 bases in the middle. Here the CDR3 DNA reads TGTGCCAGCAGCTTAATCGGGACTGCATCCTTACCGAATGAGCAGTTCTTC. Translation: CASSLIGTASLPNEQFF.

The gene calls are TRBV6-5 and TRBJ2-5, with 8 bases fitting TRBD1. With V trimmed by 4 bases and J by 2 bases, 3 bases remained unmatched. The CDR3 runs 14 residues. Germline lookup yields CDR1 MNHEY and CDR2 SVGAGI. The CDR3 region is CASSWGTGQETQYF. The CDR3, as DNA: TGTGCCAGCAGTTGGGGGACAGGTCAAGAGACCCAGTACTTC.

CDR3 bases: TGTGCCAGCAGCCTTGGACTAGCGGGAGGAAAGCAGTTCTTC. It encodes CASSLGLAGGKQFF. The V call is TRBV11-3, the J call TRBJ2-1; 14 positions match TRBD2. CDR1 is SGHNT, CDR2 YENEEA, per germline. V lost 5 bases and J lost 11; bases outside the gene matches: 5. The CDR3 contains 14 residues.